The source of this TCR beta chain is a study of shared T cell receptors in the human thymus. Sequencing was performed with immunoSEQ multiplex PCR; in TCRdb, only in-frame clones are kept and a portion is missing. The data hold 540,000 or so clones, with about 80% observed a single time. The CDR3 loop spans 20 amino acids. CDR1 and CDR2 (germline): KGHSH, LQKENI. V lost 4 bases and J lost 3; bases outside the gene matches: 18. These data are also associated with another study on human thymus T cells.

This clonotype originated in a boy under two years old with a congenital heart defect. The sequencing sample was made of thymocytes. The V call is TRBV18, the J call TRBJ2-3; TRBD2 aligns across 11 bases. CDR3 coding DNA: TGTGCCAGCTCACTAGATATCGAGAAAACTAGCGGGAGCCTGACAGATACGCAGTATTTT. Translated: CASSLDIEKTSGSLTDTQYF. Based on the CDR3 plus reference TRBV18 and TRBJ2-3, the full variable domain is NAGVMQNPRHLVRRRGQEARLRCSPMKGHSHVYWYRQLPEEGLKFMVYLQKENIIDESGMPKERFSAEFPKEGPSILRIQQVVRGDSAAYFCASSLDIEKTSGSLTDTQYFGPGTRLTVL.